The following is a T cell receptor beta chain sequence with its context. The source of the sample is a study of Ad26.COV2.S vaccination and SARS-CoV-2 variants. CDR1 is MNHEY, CDR2 SVGAGI, per germline. V was clipped by 7 bases and J by 4 bases, with 9 bases between them. The CDR3 consists of 12 residues. Sequenced by immunoSEQ multiplex PCR; TCRdb stores in-frame clones only, minus some. The table has roughly 350,000 clones, approximately 90% seen once; the top ten hold 5%. The treatment here: over 15 received Ad26.COV2.S at low or high dose, single or two shots; roughly five received placebo; per-sample allocation not given. Sampling occurred on day 63 after the first vaccine or placebo injection.

The J gene is TRBJ2-3, the V gene TRBV6-5; D gene unclear. The source material was peripheral blood, sampled in a trial of Ad26.COV2.S vaccine versus placebo. The TCR sequence derives from a person between 18 and 59 years old who received the Ad26.COV2.S COVID-19 vaccine or a placebo. The chain's CDR3 is CASNRGPDTQYF. The DNA for the CDR3 is TGTGCCAGCAACCGCGGCCCAGATACGCAGTATTTT.